Below are 14 T cell receptor beta chains sequenced from a single sample in a study of blood T cell repertoires in COVID-19. TCRdb's table, derived via immunoSEQ multiplex PCR, lists solely in-frame clones and lacks some. The sample consists of 300,000 to 450,000 clones, approximately 89% of them appearing once. Specimen: PBMCs or T cells enriched from blood (not recorded which). All receptors come from a man under 40 who had recovered from COVID-19.

This clone was recorded only once. The chain links TRBV6-5 to TRBJ1-1, with a weak D call TRBD1 (6 bases). Between the trimmed V and J ends, which lost 5 bases and 0 bases, there was a span of 13 bases. CDR3 length: 15 residues. The germline CDR1 and CDR2 sequences are MNHEY and SVGAGI. In DNA, the CDR3 is TGTGCCAGCAGTCAACAGGGTTGGGTGAACACTGAAGCTTTCTTT. Translation: CASSQQGWVNTEAFF.

This sequence joins TRBV30 and TRBJ2-7, with TRBD1 as a possible D gene (5 bases). CDR3 length equals 13 residues. Deletions cut 0 bases from V and 7 bases from J, with 13 bases between. Germline CDR1 GTSNPN, CDR2 SVGIG (reference sequence). The CDR3 bases are TGTGCCTGGAGTGTATCACAGGTAGTAGAGCAGTACTTC. Translating gives CAWSVSQVVEQYF.

This clone was seen once. The chain carries TRBV9 and TRBJ1-6, with 9 bases identical to TRBD1. Germline-derived CDR1 and CDR2 are SGDLS and YYNGEE. V lost 4 bases to trimming and J lost 9 bases; unmatched junction nucleotides: 8. This CDR3 has 15 amino acids. CDR3 nucleotides: TGTGCCAGCAGCCTGAGGACAGGGGAAGGTTCACCCCTCCACTTT. Protein: CASSLRTGEGSPLHF. The full variable domain, its missing parts supplied by reference TRBV9 and TRBJ1-6, is DSGVTQTPKHLITATGQRVTLRCSPRSGDLSVYWYQQSLDQGLQFLIQYYNGEERAKGNILERFSAQQFPDLHSELNLSSLELGDSALYFCASSLRTGEGSPLHFGNGTRLTVT.

This clone came up a few times. V and J are TRBV3-1 (or the pseudogene TRBV3-2) and TRBJ1-2; TRBD1 matches at 10 bases. With V trimmed by 3 bases and J by 8 bases, 12 bases remained unmatched. Germline V gene lookup returns CDR1 LGHDT and CDR2 YNNKEL (reference sequence). The CDR3 consists of 16 residues. The CDR3 DNA is TGTGCCAGCAGCCACGGACAGGGGGGGGTTCCAAGCGGCTACACCTTC. Translation gives CASSHGQGGVPSGYTF.

The rearrangement uses TRBV6-6 and TRBJ1-1; weak D call: TRBD1 (5 bases). Germline CDR1 reads MNHNY; CDR2 reads SVGAGI (reference sequence). The V gene lost 2 bases and the J gene lost 1 base, with 11 bases spanning the gap. The CDR3 loop spans 15 amino acids. CDR3 amino acids: CASSYPLTANTEAFF. For the CDR3, the DNA is TGTGCCAGCAGTTACCCCCTGACAGCGAACACTGAAGCTTTCTTT.

V gene TRBV5-6 combines with J gene TRBJ1-2; possibly TRBD1 for D (6 bases). The CDR3 spans 13 residues. Germline-derived CDR1 and CDR2 are SGHDT and YYEEEE. The germline V and J ends were trimmed by 0 bases and 6 bases, with 9 bases remaining between them. CDR3: CASSLGGGHGYTF. The CDR3 DNA reads TGTGCCAGCAGCTTGGGAGGGGGTCATGGCTACACCTTC.

This rearrangement joins TRBV30 to TRBJ1-3; maybe TRBD1 (5 bases). The CDR3 consists of 14 residues. Trimming removed 3 bases at V and 9 bases at J, with 18 bases between. Germline assignment: CDR1 GTSNPN and CDR2 SVGIG (reference sequence). The DNA for the CDR3 is TGTGCCTGGAGAGTCACAGGAGGGTCTGGCACCATATATTTT. Its translation: CAWRVTGGSGTIYF.

This chain joins TRBV4-1 and TRBJ1-2, with D possibly TRBD1 on 6 matching bases. The CDR3 has 15 residues. Germline V gene data show CDR1 as MGHRA and CDR2 as YSYEKL. Trimming pared 2 bases from V and 2 bases from J, leaving 12 bases between. CDR3 sequence (DNA): TGCGCCAGCAGCCAACTGGACAGAACCAACTATGGCTACACCTTC. Translation gives CASSQLDRTNYGYTF.

The chain is built from TRBV12-3 or TRBV12-4 and TRBJ1-2; D gene unclear. CDR3 length: 12 residues. Between the trimmed V and J ends, which lost 0 bases and 7 bases, there was a span of 6 bases. The CDR3 sequence: CASSLALSGYTF. The CDR3 region has the DNA TGTGCCAGCAGTTTAGCGCTAAGTGGCTACACCTTC.

The chain has TRBV6-1 and TRBJ2-7; a possible D gene is TRBD2 (6 bases). Trimming took off 3 bases at V and 2 bases at J, with 14 bases between the two ends. This CDR3 is built from 15 residues. CDR1 MNHNS and CDR2 SASEGT come from the germline V gene. CDR3 protein: CASSDPGLPTYEQYF. Written as DNA, the CDR3 is TGTGCCAGCAGTGACCCGGGACTCCCAACCTACGAGCAGTACTTC.

This chain links TRBV10-3 with TRBJ2-3, with a tentative D call TRBD2 (6 bases). CDR1 is ENHRY and CDR2 is SYGVKD in the germline V gene. V shed 6 bases and J shed 0 bases, with 16 bases lying between them. The CDR3 loop spans 16 amino acids. In DNA form, the CDR3 reads TGTGCCATCAGATCACCCGGGACTGCAAGCACAGATACGCAGTATTTT. Protein: CAIRSPGTASTDTQYF.

The sample holds one count of this clone. This chain links TRBV6-2 or TRBV6-3 with TRBJ2-1; the match to TRBD1 covers 7 bases. Trimming removed 2 bases from V and 3 bases from J; junction bases left unmatched: 4. Germline CDR1 MNHEY, CDR2 SVGEGT. This CDR3 is built from 15 residues. The CDR3 sequence: CASSYLRGNYNEQFF. In DNA form, the CDR3 reads TGTGCCAGCAGTTACCTCAGGGGGAACTACAATGAGCAGTTCTTC.

The chain couples TRBV9 to TRBJ2-2, with D perhaps TRBD2 (5 bases). The CDR3 totals 14 residues. Trimming shortened V by 1 base and J by 8 bases, and 12 bases separated the two germline ends. Looked up from germline, CDR1 is SGDLS and CDR2 is YYNGEE. The CDR3: CASSVRSSAGELFF. For the CDR3, the DNA is TGTGCCAGCAGCGTACGGAGTAGCGCGGGGGAGCTGTTTTTT.

This clone has only a few counts. The chain recombines TRBV29-1 with TRBJ2-5, with 11 bases identical to TRBD1. The germline V gene has CDR1 SQVTM and CDR2 ANQGSEA. V shed 7 bases, J shed 6 bases, and the junction held 13 bases outside the gene matches. The CDR3 is made up of 15 amino acids. CDR3 DNA: TGCAGCGCCACCTTAGGGACAGGGGGTGAAAAGACCCAGTACTTC. Translated: CSATLGTGGEKTQYF.